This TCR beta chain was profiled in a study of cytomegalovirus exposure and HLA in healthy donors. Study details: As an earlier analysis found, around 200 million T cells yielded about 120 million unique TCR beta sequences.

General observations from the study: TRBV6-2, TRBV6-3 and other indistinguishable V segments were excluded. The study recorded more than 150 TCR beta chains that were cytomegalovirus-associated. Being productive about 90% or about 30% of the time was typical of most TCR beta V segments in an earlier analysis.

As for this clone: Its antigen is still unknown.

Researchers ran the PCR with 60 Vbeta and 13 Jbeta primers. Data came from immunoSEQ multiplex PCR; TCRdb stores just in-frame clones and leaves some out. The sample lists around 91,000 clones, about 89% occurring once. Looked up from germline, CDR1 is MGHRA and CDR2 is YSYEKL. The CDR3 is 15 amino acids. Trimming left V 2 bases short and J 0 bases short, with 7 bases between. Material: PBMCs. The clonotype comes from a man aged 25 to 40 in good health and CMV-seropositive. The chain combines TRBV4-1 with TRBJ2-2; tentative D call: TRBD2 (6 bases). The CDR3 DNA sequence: TGCGCCAGCAGCCAACGGGGGTCGAACACCGGGGAGCTGTTTTTT. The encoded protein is CASSQRGSNTGELFF.